One sample yielded the 30 T cell receptor beta chains listed below, sequenced in a study of blood T cell repertoires in COVID-19. Method: immunoSEQ multiplex PCR; TCRdb's copy keeps in-frame clones and lacks some. The sample includes about 250,000 clones, approximately 91% of them seen just once. Sequenced input: peripheral blood. The receptors originated from a man aged 25-40 years with COVID-19, enrolled during active disease.

Comments on this clone: A junction end diverges from the germline sequence, so it may reflect a read error. This sequence joins TRBV10-2 and TRBJ1-5; 11 bases are shared with TRBD1. CDR3 length: 15 amino acids. Germline values: CDR1 WSHSY, CDR2 SAAADI. The CDR3 loop reads CASSEWTGGDQPQNF. The CDR3 coding sequence is TGCGCCAGCAGTGAGTGGACAGGGGGCGATCAGCCCCAGAATTTT.

The chain joins TRBV7-9 to TRBJ1-2, with 11 bases aligning to TRBD1. CDR1 and CDR2 (germline): SEHNR, FQNEAQ (reference sequence). V lost 5 bases, J lost 8 bases, and 7 bases stayed unmatched. The CDR3 sequence is 14 residues long. The chain's CDR3 is CASSLGQGAEGYTF. The CDR3 DNA sequence: TGTGCCAGCAGCCTCGGACAGGGGGCCGAGGGCTACACCTTC.

Here the CDR3 DNA reads TGTGCCAGCACCCCCAAAGGGCCAGGGGTAGACTACGAGCAGTACTTC. Protein sequence: CASTPKGPGVDYEQYF. V is TRBV25-1 and J is TRBJ2-7; D may be TRBD1 (6 bases). The CDR3 is 16 amino acids. Trimming pared 7 bases from V and 3 bases from J, leaving 22 bases between. Germline CDR1 reads MGHDK; CDR2 reads SYGVNS.

V usage is TRBV9 and J usage is TRBJ2-7; D is possibly TRBD2 (7 bases). CDR1 SGDLS and CDR2 YYNGEE come from the germline V gene. Trimming stripped 0 bases from V and 1 base from J, with 14 bases between. This CDR3 is built from 16 residues. The CDR3: CASSVEGGAGSYEQYF. DNA for the CDR3: TGTGCCAGCAGCGTAGAAGGGGGGGCTGGGTCCTACGAGCAGTACTTC.

This chain uses TRBV4-1 with TRBJ1-3, with 8 bases lining up with TRBD1. The V and J ends lost 1 base and 0 bases, in that order; junction bases with no gene match: 5. This CDR3 region has 17 residues. Germline loops: CDR1 MGHRA, CDR2 YSYEKL. Here the CDR3 reads CASSQAPTGASGNTIYF. The CDR3 bases are TGCGCCAGCAGCCAAGCCCCGACAGGGGCCTCTGGAAACACCATATATTTT.

This chain joins TRBV6-1 and TRBJ1-2, with 8 nucleotides matching TRBD1. Germline CDR1 reads MNHNS; CDR2 reads SASEGT. The junction had 8 bases not matched to a gene; V was cut back by 3 bases and J by 8 bases. The CDR3 runs to 14 residues. CDR3 amino acids: CASSEVQGAEGYTF. The CDR3 DNA reads TGTGCCAGCAGTGAGGTCCAGGGGGCGGAAGGCTACACCTTC.

Worth noting for this clone: Other DNA sequences in this sample translate to the same CDR3. The chain recombines TRBV9 with TRBJ2-6; D gene unclear. V lost 0 bases to trimming and J lost 2 bases, with 6 bases between them. Germline-derived CDR1 and CDR2 are SGDLS and YYNGEE. The CDR3 sequence is 15 residues long. Here the CDR3 DNA reads TGTGCCAGCAGCGTAGTTAGCACTGGGGCCAACGTCCTGACTTTC. Protein product: CASSVVSTGANVLTF.

This clone has only one observation. The chain carries TRBV5-1 and TRBJ1-2; D unclear. V shed 0 bases and J shed 2 bases, with 11 bases lying between them. Germline V CDR1 and CDR2: SGHRS, YFSETQ. The CDR3 length is 15 residues. The CDR3 sequence: CASSLAVNPNYGYTF. CDR3 DNA: TGCGCCAGCAGCTTGGCAGTTAATCCCAACTATGGCTACACCTTC. Complete variable domain (other parts from reference TRBV5-1 and TRBJ1-2): KAGVTQTPRYLIKTRGQQVTLSCSPISGHRSVSWYQQTPGQGLQFLFEYFSETQRNKGNFPGRFSGRQFSNSRSEMNVSTLELGDSALYLCASSLAVNPNYGYTFGSGTRLTVV.

The chain uses TRBV10-3 and TRBJ1-1, with 8 bases identical to TRBD1. V shed 7 bases, J shed 4 bases, and the junction held 11 bases outside the gene matches. The CDR3 extends over 15 amino acids. CDR1 is ENHRY and CDR2 is SYGVKD in the germline V gene. CDR3 DNA: TGTGCCATCAAGCAAGACAGGGGAGGGGGCACTGAAGCTTTCTTT. This codes for CAIKQDRGGGTEAFF.

The chain joins TRBV6-1 to TRBJ2-3; D is uncertain. This CDR3 is 17 amino acids long. CDR1 MNHNS and CDR2 SASEGT come from the germline V gene. Trimming took off 4 bases at V and 0 bases at J, with 17 bases between the two ends. The CDR3 nucleotides read TGTGCCAGCAGTGGCCACCCTTGGCCAAGAAGCACAGATACGCAGTATTTT. Amino acid sequence: CASSGHPWPRSTDTQYF.

The V call is TRBV11-2, the J call TRBJ2-7; TRBD1 agrees at 8 bases. Germline V gives CDR1 SGHAT, CDR2 FQNNGV. V lost 3 bases, J lost 6 bases, and 10 bases stayed unmatched. The CDR3 sequence is 15 residues long. The CDR3 protein is CASSLMTGVGSEQYF. CDR3 coding DNA: TGTGCCAGCAGCTTGATGACAGGGGTTGGTTCCGAGCAGTACTTC.

The J gene is TRBJ1-2, the V gene TRBV2; a weak D match, TRBD1 (6 bases). V shed 2 bases and J shed 7 bases, with 23 bases lying between them. This CDR3 has 17 residues. Germline CDR1 is SNHLY and CDR2 is FYNNEI. The chain's CDR3 is CASSESPAGQLLSGYTF. CDR3 coding DNA: TGTGCCAGCAGTGAATCCCCCGCTGGACAGCTTCTTTCTGGCTACACCTTC.

This sequence joins TRBV2 and TRBJ2-1; TRBD2 is a possible D gene (5 bases). Trimming took off 3 bases at V and 4 bases at J, with 7 bases between the two ends. Germline CDR1 SNHLY, CDR2 FYNNEI. The length of the CDR3 is 13 residues. In nucleotides, the CDR3 is TGTGCCAGCAGTGAGAGACTATACAATGAGCAGTTCTTC. As protein: CASSERLYNEQFF.

The genes are TRBV5-1 and TRBJ2-2; unclear D gene. The CDR3 length is 13 residues. In germline, CDR1 is SGHRS, CDR2 YFSETQ. V was shortened by 4 bases and J by 6 bases, with 10 bases between the two germline ends. CDR3 bases: TGCGCCAGCAGCGGTCAGGCTTCCGGGGAGCTGTTTTTT. It codes for CASSGQASGELFF.

The V gene is TRBV5-1, the J gene TRBJ2-3, with a weak D call TRBD2 (5 bases). The CDR3 totals 16 residues. The germline V gene encodes CDR1 SGHRS and CDR2 YFSETQ. Between the trimmed V and J ends, which lost 0 bases and 0 bases, there was a span of 11 bases. The CDR3: CASSLGMDLSTDTQYF. DNA for the CDR3: TGCGCCAGCAGCTTGGGGATGGACTTGAGCACAGATACGCAGTATTTT.

J is TRBJ1-2 and V is TRBV30; D is uncertain. The CDR3 totals 12 residues. Germline loops: CDR1 GTSNPN, CDR2 SVGIG (reference sequence). V was pared by 0 bases and J by 5 bases, with 7 bases between. CDR3 protein: CAWSVQQYGYTF. CDR3 sequence (DNA): TGTGCCTGGAGTGTCCAACAGTATGGCTACACCTTC.

V and J are TRBV5-4 and TRBJ1-1; TRBD1 aligns across 10 bases. The CDR3 consists of 15 residues. Germline V CDR1 and CDR2: SGHNT, YYREEE (reference sequence). Trimming at V came to 1 base and at J to 4 bases, leaving 4 bases not matched to a gene. The CDR3 nucleotides read TGTGCCAGCAGCTTGACCGGGACAGGGGCCACTGAAGCTTTCTTT. Its translation is CASSLTGTGATEAFF.

The J gene is TRBJ1-4, the V gene TRBV30; 12 bases are shared with TRBD1. Germline V gene data show CDR1 as GTSNPN and CDR2 as SVGIG (reference sequence). V shed 1 base, J shed 7 bases, and the junction held 28 bases outside the gene matches. CDR3 length: 23 amino acids. CDR3 amino acids: CAWSAIRSIPGTGGFNWAEKLFF. CDR3 bases: TGTGCCTGGAGTGCTATACGTTCAATCCCCGGGACAGGGGGCTTTAACTGGGCTGAAAAACTGTTTTTT. Combining the CDR3 with reference TRBV30 and TRBJ1-4 gives the whole variable domain SQTIHQWPATLVQPVGSPLSLECTVEGTSNPNLYWYRQAAGRGLQLLFYSVGIGQISSEVPQNLSASRPQDRQFILSSKKLLLSDSGFYLCAWSAIRSIPGTGGFNWAEKLFFGSGTQLSVL.

V gene TRBV5-1 combines with J gene TRBJ1-2; a possible D gene is TRBD1 (5 bases). CDR1 is SGHRS and CDR2 is YFSETQ in the germline V gene. Trimming cost V 4 bases and J 7 bases, with 17 bases left between them. CDR3 length: 14 residues. CDR3 nucleotide sequence: TGCGCCAGCAGCCCGGATGTCCAGGGTACTGGCTACACCTTC. This codes for CASSPDVQGTGYTF.

The chain couples TRBV6-5 to TRBJ1-5, with 7 bases that match TRBD1. Germline trimming cut 8 bases from V and 5 bases from J; bases unmatched to any gene: 6. The CDR3 length is 13 residues. The germline V gene has CDR1 MNHEY and CDR2 SVGAGI. The CDR3 spells CASLDRRDQPQHF. Written as DNA, the CDR3 is TGTGCCAGCCTGGACAGGAGAGATCAGCCCCAGCATTTT.

As concerns this clone: Other DNA variants within this sample encode the same CDR3. CDR3 residues: CASSQASTDTQYF. The CDR3 nucleotides read TGTGCCAGCTCCCAGGCTAGCACAGATACGCAGTATTTT. The rearrangement links TRBV3-1 (or the pseudogene TRBV3-2) to TRBJ2-3; no clear D. V was pared by 8 bases and J by 0 bases, with 9 bases between. CDR1 is LGHDT and CDR2 is YNNKEL in the germline V gene (reference sequence). The CDR3 runs 13 residues.

This clone was recorded only once. The V and J genes are TRBV7-9 and TRBJ2-2; perhaps TRBD2 as D (5 bases). Germline V gene sequence: CDR1 SEHNR, CDR2 FQNEAQ (reference sequence). Trimming removed 1 base from V and 4 bases from J, with 10 bases in between. The CDR3 extends over 15 amino acids. Here the CDR3 reads CASSLDVGSTGELFF. The DNA of the CDR3 is TGTGCCAGCAGCTTAGATGTAGGGAGCACCGGGGAGCTGTTTTTT.

The gene calls are TRBV16 and TRBJ1-4; D gene unclear. The V and J ends lost 6 bases and 8 bases respectively, with 16 bases between them. CDR3 length equals 14 residues. The germline V gene encodes CDR1 KGHSY and CDR2 FQNENV. In nucleotides, the CDR3 is TGTGCCAGCAGGCCCAACTGGGCAACGGAAAAACTGTTTTTT. It yields the protein CASRPNWATEKLFF.

This chain links TRBV7-6 with TRBJ2-7, with D unclear. The CDR3 extends over 14 amino acids. Germline lookup yields CDR1 SGHVS and CDR2 FNYEAQ. Deletions cut 1 base from V and 2 bases from J, with 9 bases between. The chain's CDR3 is CASSLEPITYEQYF. The CDR3 DNA reads as TGTGCCAGCAGCTTAGAGCCCATAACCTACGAGCAGTACTTC.

This clone appeared a single time. The chain is built from TRBV20-1 and TRBJ2-3; TRBD2 matches at 8 bases. This CDR3 comprises 16 residues. In germline, CDR1 is DFQATT, CDR2 SNEGSKA (reference sequence). After removal of 3 bases from V and 2 bases from J, the junction contained 10 bases not matched to a gene. The CDR3 loop is CSASSPTGGFTDTQYF. The CDR3 DNA is TGCAGTGCTAGTTCCCCAACGGGGGGGTTCACAGATACGCAGTATTTT.

The rearrangement uses TRBV5-4 and TRBJ1-2, with a tentative D call TRBD1 (5 bases). This CDR3 is built from 13 residues. Trimming took off 4 bases at V and 1 base at J, with 8 bases between the two ends. Looked up from germline, CDR1 is SGHNT and CDR2 is YYREEE (reference sequence). Written as DNA, the CDR3 is TGTGCCAGCAGCCCAGACAGTAACTATGGCTACACCTTC. Its protein product is CASSPDSNYGYTF.

This chain joins TRBV19 and TRBJ2-1; 13 nucleotides agree with TRBD2. The CDR3 is 15 amino acids. Germline V gene data show CDR1 as LNHDA and CDR2 as SQIVND (reference sequence). After removal of 5 bases from V and 9 bases from J, the junction contained 7 bases not matched to a gene. Here the CDR3 DNA reads TGTGCCAGTAGTGTGTCCGGGACTAGCGGGGTTGAGCAGTTCTTC. It specifies CASSVSGTSGVEQFF.

The V gene is TRBV27, the J gene TRBJ2-1, with 8 bases fitting TRBD1. Germline values: CDR1 MNHEY, CDR2 SMNVEV (reference sequence). CDR3 length equals 15 residues. Trimming cost V 5 bases and J 3 bases; bases outside gene matches: 6. CDR3 amino acids: CASSPPGQDYNEQFF. CDR3 bases: TGTGCCAGCAGTCCCCCGGGACAGGACTACAATGAGCAGTTCTTC.

V gene TRBV19 combines with J gene TRBJ1-6, with D possibly matching TRBD1 (5 bases). V was pared by 4 bases and J by 14 bases, with 9 bases between. This CDR3 has 11 residues. Looked up from germline, CDR1 is LNHDA and CDR2 is SQIVND (reference sequence). The DNA of the CDR3 is TGTGCCAGTAGTAGGGGCGGAACCCTCCACTTT. Amino acids: CASSRGGTLHF.

This sequence joins TRBV29-1 and TRBJ2-3; TRBD2 agrees at 12 bases. There are 16 residues in the CDR3. Germline CDR1 reads SQVTM; CDR2 reads ANQGSEA. Trimming at V came to 6 bases and at J to 2 bases, leaving 9 bases not matched to a gene. The CDR3 DNA follows: TGCAGCGTGGGGTACGGACTAGCGGGGCACACAGATACGCAGTATTTT. Translated, it gives CSVGYGLAGHTDTQYF.